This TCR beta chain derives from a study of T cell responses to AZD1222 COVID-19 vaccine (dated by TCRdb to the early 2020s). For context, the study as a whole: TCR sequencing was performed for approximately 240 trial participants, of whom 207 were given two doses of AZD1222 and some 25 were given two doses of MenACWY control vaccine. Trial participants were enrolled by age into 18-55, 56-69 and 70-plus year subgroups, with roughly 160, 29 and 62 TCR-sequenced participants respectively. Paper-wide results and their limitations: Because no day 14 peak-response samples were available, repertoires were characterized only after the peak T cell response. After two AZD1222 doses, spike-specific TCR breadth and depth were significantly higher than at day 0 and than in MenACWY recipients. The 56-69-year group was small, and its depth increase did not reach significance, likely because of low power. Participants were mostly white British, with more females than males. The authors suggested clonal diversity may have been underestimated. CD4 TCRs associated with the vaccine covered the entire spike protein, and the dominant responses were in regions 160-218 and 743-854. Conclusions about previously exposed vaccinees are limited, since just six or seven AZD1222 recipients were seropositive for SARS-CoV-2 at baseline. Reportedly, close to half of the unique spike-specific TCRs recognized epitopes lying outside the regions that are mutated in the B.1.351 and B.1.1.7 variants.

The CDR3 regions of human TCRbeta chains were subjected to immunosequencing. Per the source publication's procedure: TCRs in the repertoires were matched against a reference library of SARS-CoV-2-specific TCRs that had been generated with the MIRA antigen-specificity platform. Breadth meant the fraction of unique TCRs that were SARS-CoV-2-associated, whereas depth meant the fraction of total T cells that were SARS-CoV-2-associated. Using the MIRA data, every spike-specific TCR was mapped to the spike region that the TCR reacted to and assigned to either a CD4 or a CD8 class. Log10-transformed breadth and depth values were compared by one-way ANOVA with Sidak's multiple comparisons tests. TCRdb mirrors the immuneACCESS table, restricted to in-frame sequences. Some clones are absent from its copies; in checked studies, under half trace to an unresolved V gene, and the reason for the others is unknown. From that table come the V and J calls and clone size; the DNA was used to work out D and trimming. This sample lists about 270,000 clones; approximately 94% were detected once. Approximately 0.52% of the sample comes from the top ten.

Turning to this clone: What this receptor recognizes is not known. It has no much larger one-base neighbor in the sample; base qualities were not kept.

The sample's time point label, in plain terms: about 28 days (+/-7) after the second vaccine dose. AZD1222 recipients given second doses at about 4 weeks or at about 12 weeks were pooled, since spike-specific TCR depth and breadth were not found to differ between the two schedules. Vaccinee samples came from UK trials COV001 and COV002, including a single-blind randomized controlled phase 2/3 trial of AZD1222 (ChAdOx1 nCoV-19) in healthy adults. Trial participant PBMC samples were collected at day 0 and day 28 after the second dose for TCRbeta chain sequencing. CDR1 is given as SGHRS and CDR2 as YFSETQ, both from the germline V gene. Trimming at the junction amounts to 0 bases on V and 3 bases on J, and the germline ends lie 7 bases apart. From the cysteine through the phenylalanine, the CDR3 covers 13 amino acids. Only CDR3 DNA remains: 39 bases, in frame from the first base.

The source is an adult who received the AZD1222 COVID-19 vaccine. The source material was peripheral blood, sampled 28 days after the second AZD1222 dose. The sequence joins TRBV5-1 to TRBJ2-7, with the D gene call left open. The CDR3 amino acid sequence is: CASSLEWYYEQYF. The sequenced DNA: TGCGCCAGCAGCTTGGAATGGTACTACGAGCAGTACTTC.